Listed below are T cell receptor beta chains from one sample, sequenced in a study of siplizumab effects on memory and regulatory T cells. Some clones are missing from TCRdb's copy, which holds only in-frame ones; the method was immunoSEQ multiplex PCR. The data contain about 100,000 clones, about nine tenths of them singletons. The sample taken for sequencing was CD4+ T cells sorted from blood. The receptors derive from a human donor in good health. Both conserved end residues are part of each CDR3. Fields, in order: J gene, clone size, V gene, D gene, CDR3 DNA, CDR3 protein. A D gene is named only where the DNA matches it firmly. Clone sizes are given selectively: once, few, many, or a class where the clone is expanded.

TRBJ2-6 | . | TRBV5-4 | TRBD1 | TGTGCCAGCAGCTTCAAAAACAGGGGGTCCGGGGCCAACGTCCTGACTTTC | CASSFKNRGSGANVLTF
TRBJ1-3 | . | TRBV10-1 | . | TGCGCCAGCAGTGAGGACCCCTCTGGAAACACCATATATTTT | CASSEDPSGNTIYF
TRBJ2-7 | . | TRBV4-3 | . | TGCGCCAGCAGCCAAGAGTATCCAGGTATCTACGAGCAGTACTTC | CASSQEYPGIYEQYF
TRBJ1-4 | . | TRBV5-1 | TRBD1 | TGCGCCAGCAGCTGGACAGGGATTGATGAAAAACTGTTTTTT | CASSWTGIDEKLFF
TRBJ2-5 | . | TRBV27 | TRBD2 | TGTGCCAGCAGTCGAGCCGGGACTAGCGTAGAGACCCAGTACTTC | CASSRAGTSVETQYF
TRBJ2-3 | . | TRBV9 | TRBD2 | TGTGCCAGCAGCGTAGAAGGGACTAGCGGTGATACGCAGTATTTT | CASSVEGTSGDTQYF
TRBJ1-2 | few | TRBV6-5 | TRBD1 | TGTGCCAGCAGTAAACCGGGACAGGGAATCTATGGCTACACCTTC | CASSKPGQGIYGYTF
TRBJ1-6 | . | TRBV27 | . | TGTGCCAGCCACAGGGAACATAATTCACCCCTCCACTTT | CASHREHNSPLHF
TRBJ2-5 | . | TRBV6-5 | . | TGTGCCAGCAGACTAGACCGCGGCGAGACCCAGTACTTC | CASRLDRGETQYF
TRBJ1-5 | . | TRBV2 | . | TGTGCCAGCAGGAGGGATAGCAATCAGCCCCAGCATTTT | CASRRDSNQPQHF
TRBJ1-1 | . | TRBV7-2 | . | TGTGCCAGCAGCTTAAAATTTGCGAACACTGAAGCTTTCTTT | CASSLKFANTEAFF
TRBJ2-5 | . | TRBV9 | TRBD2 | TGTGCCAGCAGCCCTCTAGCGGGGGGCGGGGAGACCCAGTACTTC | CASSPLAGGGETQYF
TRBJ1-5 | . | TRBV28 | . | TGTGCCAGCAAGCGTAGCAATCAGCCCCAGCATTTT | CASKRSNQPQHF
TRBJ1-1 | . | TRBV6-5 | TRBD1 | TGTGCCAGCAGTTACGAGGGGGCCTCGGTCACTGAAGCTTTCTTT | CASSYEGASVTEAFF
TRBJ1-5 | once | TRBV18 | . | TGTGCCAGCTCGGTTACCGACAGCGGCTATCAGCCCCAGCATTTT | CASSVTDSGYQPQHF
TRBJ1-5 | . | TRBV11-2 | . | TGTGCCAGCAGCGCGGTTAGACCCCAGCATTTT | CASSAVRPQHF
TRBJ1-4 | . | TRBV18 | . | TGTGCCAGCTCACCACAGGGAACGTCGGCAACTAATGAAAAACTGTTTTTT | CASSPQGTSATNEKLFF
TRBJ2-5 | once | TRBV5-4 | . | TGTGCCAGCAGCTTGTACGAGCGGGTCCAGGAGACCCAGTACTTC | CASSLYERVQETQYF
TRBJ1-2 | . | TRBV18 | TRBD1 | TGTGCCAGCTCACCGCTGACAGGGGGTCTCGATGGCTACACCTTC | CASSPLTGGLDGYTF
TRBJ2-7 | . | TRBV7-2 | . | TGTGCCAGCAGCCTCGAGGTGGGTGGGGCCTACTACGAGCAGTACTTC | CASSLEVGGAYYEQYF
TRBJ2-2 | . | TRBV9 | TRBD2 | TGTGCCAGCAGCGTAGAGGCTAGCGGGGCGGGCGGGGAGCTGTTTTTT | CASSVEASGAGGELFF
TRBJ2-5 | . | TRBV27 | . | TGTGCCAGCGGACCCCTCAATCGGGGGAGCCAAGAGACCCAGTACTTC | CASGPLNRGSQETQYF
TRBJ2-1 | once | TRBV5-1 | TRBD1 | TGCGCCAGCAGCCTACGAACCGGGACAGTAAATTACAATGAGCAGTTCTTC | CASSLRTGTVNYNEQFF
TRBJ2-3 | . | TRBV4-2 | . | TGTGCCAGCAGCCAAGATCGATCCGGGGGAAGCACAGATACGCAGTATTTT | CASSQDRSGGSTDTQYF
TRBJ2-1 | . | TRBV10-3 | TRBD1 | TGTGCCATCAGTGACCGGGACAGGGCTTCTGAAGAGCAGTTCTTC | CAISDRDRASEEQFF
TRBJ1-2 | . | TRBV5-5 | . | TGTGCCAGCAGGGGGGACACAGCCCCTAACTATGGCTACACCTTC | CASRGDTAPNYGYTF
TRBJ2-5 | . | TRBV11-3 | TRBD1 | TGTGCCAGCAGCCCAGGGGGCGTCAGGGAGACCCAGTACTTC | CASSPGGVRETQYF
TRBJ2-1 | . | TRBV27 | TRBD2 | TGTGCCAGTCCCCCGGGACTAGCCCACAATGAGCAGTTCTTC | CASPPGLAHNEQFF
TRBJ2-7 | once | TRBV9 | . | TGTGCCAGCAGCGCCACAGGGAGGGCCTACGAGCAGTACTTC | CASSATGRAYEQYF
TRBJ1-2 | . | TRBV29-1 | TRBD1 | TGCAGCGTTGAACAGGGGGCGCGAGTTGTAGATGGCTACACCTTC | CSVEQGARVVDGYTF
TRBJ1-2 | . | TRBV2 | . | TGTGCCAGCAGTGTATACAGGGATGAGGGCTACACCTTC | CASSVYRDEGYTF
TRBJ2-2 | . | TRBV11-2 | . | TGTGCCAGCAGCTTAGTGGGGGGGGCCCTCGGCTACACCGGGGAGCTGTTTTTT | CASSLVGGALGYTGELFF
TRBJ2-7 | . | TRBV5-1 | . | TGCGCCAGCAGCCCGGGGGACCGAGCCAACGAGCAGTACTTC | CASSPGDRANEQYF
TRBJ1-3 | once | TRBV29-1 | . | TGCAGCGGGGACTCCCGCTCTGGAAACACCATATATTTT | CSGDSRSGNTIYF
TRBJ1-4 | . | TRBV5-1 | . | TGCGCCAGCAGCTTGTCTCCAACTAATGAAAAACTGTTTTTT | CASSLSPTNEKLFF
TRBJ1-5 | . | TRBV28 | . | TGTGCCAGCAGTTTAGGCGGATCCAATCAGCCCCAGCATTTT | CASSLGGSNQPQHF
TRBJ1-1 | . | TRBV9 | TRBD1 | TGTGCCAGCAGCCCCCAGGACAGGGGCATTTTAGGGGCTTTCTTT | CASSPQDRGILGAFF
TRBJ1-1 | . | TRBV27 | . | TGTGCCAGCAGTTTATTGCGGGGAATCACTGAAGCTTTCTTT | CASSLLRGITEAFF
TRBJ2-3 | . | TRBV25-1 | . | TGTGCCAGCAGTGAGAGGGATACGCAGTATTTT | CASSERDTQYF
TRBJ2-3 | . | TRBV5-1 | . | TGCGCCAGCAGCTTGGCGGGGGTTCCAGATACGCAGTATTTT | CASSLAGVPDTQYF
TRBJ2-5 | . | TRBV7-2 | TRBD2 | TGTGCCAGCACCACCGGGACTAGCGGGGGGGCCTGGGAGACCCAGTACTTC | CASTTGTSGGAWETQYF
TRBJ2-3 | . | TRBV5-1 | TRBD2 | TGCGCCAGCAGTTTCCTAGCGGGGCTTAGCACAGATACGCAGTATTTT | CASSFLAGLSTDTQYF
TRBJ1-1 | . | TRBV7-3 | . | TGTGCCAGCAGCTTAGATCGGTTAGCGAACACTGAAGCCTTCTTT | CASSLDRLANTEAFF
TRBJ2-1 | once | TRBV28 | TRBD2 | TGTGCCAGCAGCCGAACTAGCGGGGTTTACAATGAGCAGTTCTTC | CASSRTSGVYNEQFF
TRBJ2-5 | . | TRBV6-1 | . | TGTGCCAGCAGTGAACTAGGACGAAAAGAAGAGACCCAGTACTTC | CASSELGRKEETQYF